What follows are 13 T cell receptor beta chains derived from one specimen sequenced in a study of T cell responses to AZD1222 COVID-19 vaccine. TCRdb's table, derived via immunoSEQ multiplex PCR, lists solely in-frame clones and lacks some. The sample shows about 110,000 clones, 87% of them seen only once. This specimen consisted of peripheral blood, obtained on day 0 of AZD1222 vaccination. The receptors derive from an adult in good health.

This clone was picked up one time. This sequence joins TRBV5-4 and TRBJ2-3; 9 nucleotides align to TRBD2. Germline assignment: CDR1 SGHNT and CDR2 YYREEE (reference sequence). The CDR3 length is 17 residues. The J segment lost 2 bases and the V segment lost 0 bases, leaving 7 bases of the junction unmatched. The CDR3 protein is CASSLAGAGGITDTQYF. In DNA form, the CDR3 reads TGTGCCAGCAGCTTGGCCGGCGCGGGGGGGATCACAGATACGCAGTATTTT.

The chain employs TRBV27 and TRBJ1-1; D is possibly TRBD1 (5 bases). V lost 4 bases to trimming and J lost 7 bases, with 19 bases between them. CDR3 length equals 15 residues. Germline-derived CDR1 and CDR2 are MNHEY and SMNVEV (reference sequence). CDR3 nucleotide sequence: TGTGCCAGCAGTTCCCGACCCGGGGTAACAGGTGAAGCTTTCTTT. Its protein product is CASSSRPGVTGEAFF.

This chain joins TRBV5-1 and TRBJ2-7; 8 nucleotides agree with TRBD2. Per the germline V gene, CDR1 is SGHRS and CDR2 is YFSETQ. Trimming cost V 2 bases and J 1 base; bases outside gene matches: 8. The CDR3 has 16 residues. The CDR3 loop is CASSFSTSVLSYEQYF. The DNA for the CDR3 is TGCGCCAGCAGCTTCTCGACTAGCGTTCTATCCTACGAGCAGTACTTC.

This clone was detected a few times. V and J are TRBV5-1 and TRBJ1-1; D ambiguous. The CDR3 spans 14 residues. CDR1 SGHRS and CDR2 YFSETQ come from the germline V gene. The V end lost 5 bases, the J end lost 0 bases, and 11 bases lay between the germline ends. The CDR3 region has the DNA TGCGCCAGCAGTCCTCACAGAATGAACACTGAAGCTTTCTTT. This gives the protein CASSPHRMNTEAFF.

The V call is TRBV7-8, the J call TRBJ1-1; the D is unclear. CDR3 length: 15 residues. The V gene lost 4 bases and the J gene lost 6 bases, with 18 bases spanning the gap. Per germline, CDR1 SGHVS and CDR2 FQNEAQ. The DNA of the CDR3 is TGTGCCAGCAGCTCCCCCTCCATGGAGGACCCTGAAGCTTTCTTT. It is translated as CASSSPSMEDPEAFF.

The table lists this clone with a count of one. This chain uses TRBV29-1 with TRBJ1-4, with no clear D. Trimming left V 2 bases short and J 0 bases short, with 13 bases between. CDR1 and CDR2 (germline): SQVTM, ANQGSEA. The length of the CDR3 is 16 residues. The CDR3 sequence is CSVELPNRSTNEKLFF. CDR3 DNA sequence: TGCAGCGTTGAACTCCCGAACCGGTCAACTAATGAAAAACTGTTTTTT.

V usage is TRBV4-2 and J usage is TRBJ1-5; D call uncertain. The CDR3 runs 13 residues. From germline, CDR1 is LGHNA and CDR2 YNFKEQ. The V end lost 0 bases, the J end lost 7 bases, and 7 bases lay between the germline ends. The CDR3 reads CASSQDTLQPQHF. The CDR3 nucleotides read TGTGCCAGCAGCCAAGATACATTGCAGCCCCAGCATTTT.

This clone has more than one count but fewer than ten. The chain links TRBV19 to TRBJ1-6, with 9 nucleotides matching TRBD1. Trimming removed 9 bases from V and 0 bases from J; junction bases left unmatched: 6. Germline V lookup: CDR1 LNHDA, CDR2 SQIVND (reference sequence). This CDR3 region has 16 residues. CDR3 nucleotides: TGTGCCAGCAGGACAGGGGCCAGCTCCTATAATTCACCCCTCCACTTT. Its translation: CASRTGASSYNSPLHF.

The chain employs TRBV2 and TRBJ1-1; D unresolved. Trimming took off 5 bases at V and 7 bases at J, with 29 bases between the two ends. Germline CDR1 and CDR2: SNHLY and FYNNEI. This CDR3 has 18 amino acids. CDR3 DNA sequence: TGTGCCAGCAGTCGATTGATGGAGACAAGAATAAGAAGCCTTGAAGCTTTCTTT. As protein: CASSRLMETRIRSLEAFF.

J is TRBJ1-1 and V is TRBV4-1; tentatively, D is TRBD1 (6 bases). The germline V gene encodes CDR1 MGHRA and CDR2 YSYEKL. The CDR3 totals 16 residues. The ends were cut back, 4 bases at V and 7 bases at J, with 22 bases in the middle. The CDR3 nucleotides are TGCGCCAGCAGCCCATCACTAGGGGGGAAGTGGGGTGAAGCTTTCTTT. It is translated as CASSPSLGGKWGEAFF.

V usage is TRBV13 and J usage is TRBJ2-7; TRBD2 matches at 11 bases. The CDR3 extends over 15 amino acids. Trimming cost V 3 bases and J 2 bases; bases outside gene matches: 3. Germline values: CDR1 PRHDT, CDR2 FYEKMQ (reference sequence). The CDR3: CASSFGTSGPYEQYF. CDR3 coding DNA: TGTGCCAGCAGCTTCGGGACTAGCGGACCCTACGAGCAGTACTTC.

The chain has TRBV18 and TRBJ2-5, with 7 bases that match TRBD2. This CDR3 comprises 15 residues. Germline CDR1 is KGHSH and CDR2 is LQKENI. The junction had 7 bases not matched to a gene; V was cut back by 4 bases and J by 2 bases. The CDR3 reads CASSQSREKQETQYF. In DNA, the CDR3 is TGTGCCAGCTCACAATCGCGGGAGAAACAAGAGACCCAGTACTTC.

The chain uses TRBV3-1 (or the pseudogene TRBV3-2) and TRBJ2-1; D call uncertain. The V end was cut by 2 bases, the J end by 7 bases, with 9 bases between. The CDR3 totals 13 residues. CDR1 and CDR2 (germline): LGHDT, YNNKEL (reference sequence). The DNA of the CDR3 is TGTGCCAGCAGCCAAAGCATCGGGAATGAGCAGTTCTTC. This translates into CASSQSIGNEQFF.